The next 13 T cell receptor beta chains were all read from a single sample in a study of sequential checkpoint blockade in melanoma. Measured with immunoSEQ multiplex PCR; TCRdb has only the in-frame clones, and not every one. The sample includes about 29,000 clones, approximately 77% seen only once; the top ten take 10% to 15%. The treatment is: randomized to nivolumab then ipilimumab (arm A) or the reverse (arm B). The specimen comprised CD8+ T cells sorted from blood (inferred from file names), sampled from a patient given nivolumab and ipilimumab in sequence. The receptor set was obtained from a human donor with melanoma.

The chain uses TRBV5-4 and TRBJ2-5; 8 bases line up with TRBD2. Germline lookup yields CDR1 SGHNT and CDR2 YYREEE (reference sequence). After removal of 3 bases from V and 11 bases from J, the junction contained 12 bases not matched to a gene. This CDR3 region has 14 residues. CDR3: CASSSSGGRTEQYF. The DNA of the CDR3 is TGTGCCAGCAGCTCAAGCGGGGGCCGTACGGAGCAGTACTTC.

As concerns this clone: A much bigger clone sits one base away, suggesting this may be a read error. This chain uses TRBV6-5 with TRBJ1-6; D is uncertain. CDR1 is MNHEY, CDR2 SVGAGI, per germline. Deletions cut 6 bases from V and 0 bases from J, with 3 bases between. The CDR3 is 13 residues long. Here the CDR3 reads CASSGSYNSPLHF. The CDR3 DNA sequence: TGTGCCAGCAGCGGCTCCTATAATTCACCCCTCCACTTT.

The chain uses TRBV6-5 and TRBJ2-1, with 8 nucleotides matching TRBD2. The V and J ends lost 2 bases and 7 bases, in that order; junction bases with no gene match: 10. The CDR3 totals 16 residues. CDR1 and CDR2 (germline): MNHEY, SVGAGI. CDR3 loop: CASSYHGGGPDNEQFF. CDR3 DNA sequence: TGTGCCAGCAGTTACCACGGCGGGGGGCCTGATAATGAGCAGTTCTTC.

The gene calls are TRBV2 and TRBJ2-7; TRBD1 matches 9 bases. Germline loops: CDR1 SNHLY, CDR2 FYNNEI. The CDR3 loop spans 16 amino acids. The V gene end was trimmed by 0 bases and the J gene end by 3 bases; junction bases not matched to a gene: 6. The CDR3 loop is CASSEATGGPGYEQYF. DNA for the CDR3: TGTGCCAGCAGTGAAGCGACAGGGGGACCGGGCTACGAGCAGTACTTC.

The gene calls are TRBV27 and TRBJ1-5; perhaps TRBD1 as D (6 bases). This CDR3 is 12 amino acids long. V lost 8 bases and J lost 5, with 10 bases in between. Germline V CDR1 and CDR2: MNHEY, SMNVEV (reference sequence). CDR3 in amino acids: CASRTGYQPQHF. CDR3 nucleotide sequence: TGTGCCAGCCGAACAGGGTATCAGCCCCAGCATTTT.

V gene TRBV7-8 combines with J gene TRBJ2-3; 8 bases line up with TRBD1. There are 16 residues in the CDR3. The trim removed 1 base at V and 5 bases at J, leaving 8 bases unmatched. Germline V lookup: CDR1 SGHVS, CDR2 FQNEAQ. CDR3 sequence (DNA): TGTGCCAGCAGCTTAGTTTGGGCAGGGGGCGGAGATACGCAGTATTTT. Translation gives CASSLVWAGGGDTQYF.

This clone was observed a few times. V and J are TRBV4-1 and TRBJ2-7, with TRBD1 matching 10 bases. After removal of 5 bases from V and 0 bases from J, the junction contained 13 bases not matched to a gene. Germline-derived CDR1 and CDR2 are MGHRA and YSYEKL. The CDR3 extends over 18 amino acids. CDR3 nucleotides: TGCGCCAGCAGCGGGTGGGACAGGGGCCCGGAAAGCTCCTACGAGCAGTACTTC. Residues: CASSGWDRGPESSYEQYF.

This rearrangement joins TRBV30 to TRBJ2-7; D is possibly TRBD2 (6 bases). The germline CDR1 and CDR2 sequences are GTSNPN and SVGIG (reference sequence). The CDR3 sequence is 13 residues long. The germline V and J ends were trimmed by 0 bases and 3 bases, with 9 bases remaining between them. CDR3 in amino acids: CAWSVGGFYEQYF. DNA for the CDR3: TGTGCCTGGAGTGTGGGGGGATTCTACGAGCAGTACTTC. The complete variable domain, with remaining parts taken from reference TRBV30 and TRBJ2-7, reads SQTIHQWPATLVQPVGSPLSLECTVEGTSNPNLYWYRQAAGRGLQLLFYSVGIGQISSEVPQNLSASRPQDRQFILSSKKLLLSDSGFYLCAWSVGGFYEQYFGPGTRLTVT.

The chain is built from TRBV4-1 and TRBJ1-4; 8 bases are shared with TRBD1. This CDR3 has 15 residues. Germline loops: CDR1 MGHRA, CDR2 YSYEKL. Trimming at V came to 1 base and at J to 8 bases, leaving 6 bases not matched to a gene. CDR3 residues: CASSQGIQGGEKLFF. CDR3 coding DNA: TGCGCCAGCAGCCAAGGCATACAGGGGGGAGAAAAACTGTTTTTT.

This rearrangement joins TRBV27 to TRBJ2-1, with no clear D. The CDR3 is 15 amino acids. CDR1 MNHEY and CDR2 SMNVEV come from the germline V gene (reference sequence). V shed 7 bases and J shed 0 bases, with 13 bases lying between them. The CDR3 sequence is CASTQLTSSYNEQFF. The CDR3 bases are TGTGCCAGCACCCAATTGACATCCTCCTACAATGAGCAGTTCTTC.

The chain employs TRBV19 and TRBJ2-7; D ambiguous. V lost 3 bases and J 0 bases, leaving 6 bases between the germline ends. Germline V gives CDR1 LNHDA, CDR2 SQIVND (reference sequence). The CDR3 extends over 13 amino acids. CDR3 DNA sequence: TGTGCCAGTAGTATCTCAGTCTCCTACGAGCAGTACTTC. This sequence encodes CASSISVSYEQYF. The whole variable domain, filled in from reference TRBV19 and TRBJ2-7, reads DGGITQSPKYLFRKEGQNVTLSCEQNLNHDAMYWYRQDPGQGLRLIYYSQIVNDFQKGDIAEGYSVSREKKESFPLTVTSAQKNPTAFYLCASSISVSYEQYFGPGTRLTVT.

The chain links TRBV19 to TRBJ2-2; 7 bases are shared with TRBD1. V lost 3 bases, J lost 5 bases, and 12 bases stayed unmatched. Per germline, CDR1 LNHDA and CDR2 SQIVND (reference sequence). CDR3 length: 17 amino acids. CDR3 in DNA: TGTGCCAGTAGTATCAGTGGGGAAGGGGGCTGGACCGGGGAGCTGTTTTTT. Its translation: CASSISGEGGWTGELFF.

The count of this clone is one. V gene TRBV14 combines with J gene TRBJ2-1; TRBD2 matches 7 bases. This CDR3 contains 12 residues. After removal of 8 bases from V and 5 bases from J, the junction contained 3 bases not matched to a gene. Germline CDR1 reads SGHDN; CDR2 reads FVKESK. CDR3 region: CASRGDDNEQFF. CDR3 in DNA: TGTGCCAGCCGGGGGGACGACAATGAGCAGTTCTTC.